What follows are 32 T cell receptor beta chains derived from one specimen sequenced in a study of cytomegalovirus exposure and HLA in healthy donors. The primer mix had 60 Vbeta and 13 Jbeta primers. The assay was immunoSEQ multiplex PCR, and TCRdb's table has in-frame clones only and misses some. In the table there are about 170,000 clones, around 80% of which are singletons. Sequencing was carried out using PBMCs. Receptors were obtained from a male donor in good health and CMV-seronegative.

The chain employs TRBV5-1 and TRBJ2-2; 11 bases are a match to TRBD1. Germline trimming cut 4 bases from V and 5 bases from J; bases unmatched to any gene: 7. Germline V gives CDR1 SGHRS, CDR2 YFSETQ. The CDR3 is 16 amino acids. This chain's CDR3 is CASSPAGTGGTGELFF. The CDR3 DNA reads TGCGCCAGCAGCCCCGCCGGGACAGGGGGGACCGGGGAGCTGTTTTTT.

The chain combines TRBV10-3 with TRBJ1-1; D gene ambiguous. The germline V gene encodes CDR1 ENHRY and CDR2 SYGVKD. The CDR3 has 11 amino acids. V gave up 4 bases and J gave up 12 bases, with 12 bases separating them. The CDR3, as DNA: TGTGCCATCAGTGGAGGGAATTGGCCTTTCTTT. It specifies CAISGGNWPFF.

This clone was detected only a few times. V gene TRBV7-2 combines with J gene TRBJ1-1; D is ambiguous. The CDR3 sequence is 14 residues long. Trimming shortened V by 1 base and J by 1 base, and 7 bases separated the two germline ends. Germline V gene sequence: CDR1 SGHTA, CDR2 FQGNSA. The CDR3, as DNA: TGTGCCAGCAGCTTAGGGGCAGAGAACACTGAAGCTTTCTTT. Protein sequence: CASSLGAENTEAFF.

The J gene is TRBJ1-2, the V gene TRBV18, with TRBD1 matching over 8 bases. V gave up 0 bases and J gave up 9 bases; unmatched junction bases: 6. Germline V gene sequence: CDR1 KGHSH, CDR2 LQKENI. The CDR3 contains 14 residues. As DNA, the CDR3 is TGTGCCAGCTCACCACCGAGTGCAGGGGGCAGCTACACCTTC. It translates to CASSPPSAGGSYTF.

The V call is TRBV5-1, the J call TRBJ1-1; D uncertain. Per germline, CDR1 SGHRS and CDR2 YFSETQ. V gave up 5 bases and J gave up 1 base, with 15 bases separating them. CDR3 size: 15 residues. CDR3 loop: CASRGLINANTEAFF. The CDR3, as DNA: TGCGCCAGCAGGGGCCTAATCAATGCGAACACTGAAGCTTTCTTT.

This clone was counted a few times. The rearrangement joins TRBV5-1 to TRBJ1-5; tentatively, D is TRBD1 (5 bases). This CDR3 comprises 13 residues. Germline CDR1 and CDR2: SGHRS and YFSETQ. V lost 5 bases and J 4 bases, leaving 10 bases between the germline ends. This chain's CDR3 is CASRETENQPQHF. CDR3 bases: TGCGCCAGCAGGGAGACAGAAAATCAGCCCCAGCATTTT.

The CDR3 is CASSPRGQPAYEQYF. The CDR3 DNA sequence: TGCGCCAGCAGCCCAAGGGGGCAGCCAGCCTACGAGCAGTACTTC. The chain is built from TRBV4-1 and TRBJ2-7, with TRBD1 matching 7 bases. Unmatched junction bases numbered 8, after V lost 4 bases and J lost 2 bases. The CDR3 loop spans 15 amino acids. Germline values: CDR1 MGHRA, CDR2 YSYEKL.

The genes are TRBV4-3 and TRBJ1-5, with 7 positions matching TRBD1. This CDR3 contains 17 residues. Germline V gene lookup returns CDR1 LGHNA and CDR2 YSLEER. V was clipped by 0 bases and J by 2 bases; unmatched bases: 7. The CDR3 region has the DNA TGCGCCAGCAGCCAAGATTTGGCAGGGGGAGGCAATCAGCCCCAGCATTTT. Translated: CASSQDLAGGGNQPQHF.

CDR3 DNA sequence: TGTGCCAGCAGTGAAGCGCTTGCGACAGTTTACAATGAGCAGTTCTTC. Its translation is CASSEALATVYNEQFF. The V gene is TRBV6-1, the J gene TRBJ2-1; D possibly corresponds to TRBD1 (5 bases). Trimming removed 0 bases from V and 4 bases from J, with 13 bases in between. Germline values: CDR1 MNHNS, CDR2 SASEGT. The CDR3 extends over 16 amino acids.

The CDR3 DNA reads as TGTGCCAGCAGCCTAGACAGGCCAAATCAGCCCCAGCATTTT. Encoded protein: CASSLDRPNQPQHF. The rearrangement links TRBV7-8 to TRBJ1-5; the D gene is possibly TRBD1 (6 bases). With 5 bases removed from V and 4 bases from J, the gap between germline ends came to 12 bases. The CDR3 has 14 amino acids. Germline lookup yields CDR1 SGHVS and CDR2 FQNEAQ.

The chain links TRBV4-2 to TRBJ2-5; TRBD2 aligns across 11 bases. This CDR3 spans 18 amino acids. J gave up 4 bases and V 1 base, and 11 bases lay outside the gene matches. Germline loops: CDR1 LGHNA, CDR2 YNFKEQ. CDR3 sequence (DNA): TGTGCCAGCAGCCAAGGGACTAGCGGGTTTGATGACGGAGAGACCCAGTACTTC. Amino acids: CASSQGTSGFDDGETQYF.

The chain recombines TRBV2 with TRBJ1-4; perhaps TRBD1 as D (5 bases). Germline V lookup: CDR1 SNHLY, CDR2 FYNNEI. The CDR3 length is 14 residues. Trimming stripped 8 bases from V and 6 bases from J, with 16 bases between. CDR3 sequence reads: CASVRGGEYEKLFF. CDR3 in DNA: TGTGCCAGCGTTCGGGGGGGAGAGTATGAAAAACTGTTTTTT.

The rearrangement links TRBV10-1 to TRBJ2-5; TRBD2 agrees at 9 bases. The CDR3 has 16 residues. Germline CDR1 WNHNN, CDR2 SYGVQD (reference sequence). Germline trimming cut 4 bases from V and 2 bases from J; bases unmatched to any gene: 8. The CDR3 spells CASSVGLAGSQETQYF. CDR3 bases: TGCGCCAGCAGTGTGGGCCTAGCGGGATCTCAAGAGACCCAGTACTTC.

The rearrangement links TRBV11-2 to TRBJ1-2, with 10 bases aligning to TRBD1. V gave up 4 bases and J gave up 3 bases; unmatched junction bases: 5. This CDR3 comprises 15 residues. Germline assignment: CDR1 SGHAT and CDR2 FQNNGV. CDR3 sequence (DNA): TGTGCCAGCAGCTCGAGGGACAGGGGCCACTATGGCTACACCTTC. Protein sequence: CASSSRDRGHYGYTF. The full variable domain, its missing parts supplied by reference TRBV11-2 and TRBJ1-2, is EAGVAQSPRYKIIEKRQSVAFWCNPISGHATLYWYQQILGQGPKLLIQFQNNGVVDDSQLPKDRFSAERLKGVDSTLKIQPAKLEDSAVYLCASSSRDRGHYGYTFGSGTRLTVV.

The chain combines TRBV19 with TRBJ1-5; 10 nucleotides match TRBD1. V lost 11 bases and J lost 5; bases outside the gene matches: 3. The germline gives CDR1 LNHDA, CDR2 SQIVND (reference sequence). There are 12 residues in the CDR3. The CDR3, as DNA: TGTGCCGTCGGACAGGGGGATCAGCCCCAGCATTTT. The encoded protein is CAVGQGDQPQHF.

This clone has more than one count but fewer than ten. The chain couples TRBV10-3 to TRBJ1-1; 8 bases match TRBD1. Trimming took 10 bases from V and 3 from J; bases not matched to a gene: 7. Germline V CDR1 and CDR2: ENHRY, SYGVKD. The CDR3 extends over 13 amino acids. CDR3 in DNA: TGTGCCACCGACGGACAGGGAGACACTGAAGCTTTCTTT. This sequence encodes CATDGQGDTEAFF.

V gene TRBV4-3 combines with J gene TRBJ1-2; D might be TRBD1 (5 bases). Trimming took 1 base from V and 8 from J, leaving 17 bases between them. The CDR3 extends over 15 amino acids. From germline, CDR1 is LGHNA and CDR2 YSLEER. The CDR3 coding sequence is TGCGCCAGCAGCCAAGGTTGGAAGGGGATAAGCGGCTACACCTTC. Amino acid sequence: CASSQGWKGISGYTF.

With respect to this clone: Within the sample, other DNA sequences also encode this same CDR3. The CDR3 here is CASRSAGQGDSPLHF. CDR3 coding DNA: TGTGCCAGCAGATCTGCGGGACAGGGGGATTCACCCCTCCACTTT. The chain links TRBV5-4 to TRBJ1-6, with 11 nucleotides matching TRBD1. CDR3 size: 15 residues. Germline-derived CDR1 and CDR2 are SGHNT and YYREEE (reference sequence). The V gene end was trimmed by 5 bases and the J gene end by 8 bases; junction bases not matched to a gene: 6.

J is TRBJ1-1 and V is TRBV5-1; D ambiguous. There are 14 residues in the CDR3. The V end lost 1 base, the J end lost 6 bases, and 13 bases lay between the germline ends. CDR1 is SGHRS, CDR2 YFSETQ, per germline. The CDR3 region is CASSLMRSTAEAFF. The CDR3 DNA is TGCGCCAGCAGCTTGATGCGGTCGACCGCTGAAGCTTTCTTT. The full variable domain, its missing parts supplied by reference TRBV5-1 and TRBJ1-1, is KAGVTQTPRYLIKTRGQQVTLSCSPISGHRSVSWYQQTPGQGLQFLFEYFSETQRNKGNFPGRFSGRQFSNSRSEMNVSTLELGDSALYLCASSLMRSTAEAFFGQGTRLTVV.

As to this clone: Mismatch with germline at one junction end may stem from a read error. The V gene is TRBV5-1, the J gene TRBJ1-2; no clear D. In germline, CDR1 is SGHRS, CDR2 YFSETQ. This CDR3 is 13 amino acids long. This CDR3 is CAGSSGLGDGYTF. The DNA for the CDR3 is TGCGCCGGCAGTTCCGGCCTCGGGGATGGCTACACCTTC.

This chain joins TRBV30 and TRBJ2-2; 8 nucleotides align to TRBD1. The CDR3 has 13 amino acids. Germline V gene lookup returns CDR1 GTSNPN and CDR2 SVGIG (reference sequence). The junction had 5 bases not matched to a gene; V was cut back by 7 bases and J by 4 bases. This chain's CDR3 is CASRGLGTGELFF. CDR3 DNA sequence: TGTGCCTCCAGGGGGCTGGGCACCGGGGAGCTGTTTTTT.

This sequence joins TRBV7-9 and TRBJ2-5, with D possibly being TRBD2 (7 bases). Trimming pared 3 bases from V and 4 bases from J, leaving 12 bases between. The CDR3 is 14 amino acids. Germline loops: CDR1 SEHNR, CDR2 FQNEAQ (reference sequence). The CDR3: CASSLGGPGETQYF. CDR3 bases: TGTGCCAGCAGCTTGGGGGGGCCGGGAGAGACCCAGTACTTC.

The chain combines TRBV25-1 with TRBJ1-6; no firm D call. V dropped 3 bases and J dropped 10 bases, with 16 bases sitting between them. CDR1 MGHDK and CDR2 SYGVNS come from the germline V gene. The CDR3 has 15 amino acids. The CDR3 DNA follows: TGTGCCAGCAGTGAGAGCCGAATAGCGAACTCACCCCTCCACTTT. Translating it yields CASSESRIANSPLHF.

The chain couples TRBV11-2 to TRBJ2-3; 9 nucleotides agree with TRBD2. Germline V gene sequence: CDR1 SGHAT, CDR2 FQNNGV. This CDR3 comprises 14 residues. V was pared by 0 bases and J by 12 bases, with 7 bases of the junction left unmatched. The CDR3 is CASSLDLRAGGQYF. As DNA, the CDR3 is TGTGCCAGCAGCTTAGATCTCCGAGCGGGGGGCCAGTATTTT.

The rearrangement uses TRBV19 and TRBJ2-6, with TRBD1 identical over 11 bases. CDR3 length: 20 amino acids. Per germline, CDR1 LNHDA and CDR2 SQIVND (reference sequence). Trimming removed 3 bases from V and 2 bases from J; junction bases left unmatched: 12. The CDR3 DNA sequence: TGTGCCAGTAGTATTGTCGTGGACAGGGGGCCGATCGCTGGGGCCAACGTCCTGACTTTC. This translates into CASSIVVDRGPIAGANVLTF.

V usage is TRBV2 and J usage is TRBJ1-5; D is unresolved. The V gene lost 1 base and the J gene lost 3 bases, with 7 bases spanning the gap. This CDR3 has 14 residues. The germline V gene encodes CDR1 SNHLY and CDR2 FYNNEI. CDR3 sequence reads: CASSEVSDNQPQHF. As DNA, the CDR3 is TGTGCCAGCAGTGAAGTGTCAGACAATCAGCCCCAGCATTTT.

This clone was counted a few times. The chain links TRBV19 to TRBJ1-4; 8 nucleotides match TRBD1. The V gene's germline CDR1 is LNHDA and CDR2 SQIVND (reference sequence). Losses at the gene ends were 6 bases for V and 6 bases for J; bases not matched to a gene: 0. The CDR3 extends over 12 amino acids. CDR3 loop: CASRDRDEKLFF. The CDR3 region has the DNA TGTGCCAGTAGGGACAGGGATGAAAAACTGTTTTTT.

This clone was seen more than once but under ten times. The CDR3 DNA reads as TGTGCCATCAGCAGGAACACCGGGGAGCTGTTTTTT. Protein sequence: CAISRNTGELFF. The genes are TRBV10-3 and TRBJ2-2; D unclear. Trimming pared 6 bases from V and 1 base from J, leaving 3 bases between. Germline-derived CDR1 and CDR2 are ENHRY and SYGVKD. This CDR3 is built from 12 residues.

In this sample, this clone turned up a few times. The chain employs TRBV5-1 and TRBJ2-7, with 7 bases lining up with TRBD1. The V segment lost 6 bases and the J segment 3 bases; nucleotides outside the gene matches: 3. Germline CDR1 and CDR2: SGHRS and YFSETQ. This CDR3 spans 12 amino acids. CDR3 in amino acids: CASTDRDYEQYF. In nucleotides, the CDR3 is TGCGCCAGCACTGACAGGGACTACGAGCAGTACTTC.

The chain carries TRBV9 and TRBJ2-1; tentative D call: TRBD2 (7 bases). This CDR3 comprises 19 residues. V was cut by 3 bases and J by 0 bases, with 22 bases left in between. The germline V gene encodes CDR1 SGDLS and CDR2 YYNGEE. CDR3 DNA sequence: TGTGCCAGCAGCGAGGGGGATCAAAAGCGGGGTAGCTCCTACAATGAGCAGTTCTTC. Translated: CASSEGDQKRGSSYNEQFF. Full variable domain (rest looked up from reference TRBV9 and TRBJ2-1): DSGVTQTPKHLITATGQRVTLRCSPRSGDLSVYWYQQSLDQGLQFLIQYYNGEERAKGNILERFSAQQFPDLHSELNLSSLELGDSALYFCASSEGDQKRGSSYNEQFFGPGTRLTVL.

CDR3 loop: CASSLRRLAGGSQLENIQYF. The CDR3 region has the DNA TGTGCCAGCAGCTTAAGGAGGCTAGCGGGGGGCTCCCAATTGGAAAACATTCAGTACTTC. The chain employs TRBV7-8 and TRBJ2-4; 11 bases are a match to TRBD2. The germline CDR1 and CDR2 sequences are SGHVS and FQNEAQ. Trimming cost V 2 bases and J 5 bases; bases outside gene matches: 17. CDR3 length: 20 residues.

V and J are TRBV13 and TRBJ2-1; 10 positions agree with TRBD2. V was pared by 5 bases and J by 1 base, with 8 bases of the junction left unmatched. Germline V gene lookup returns CDR1 PRHDT and CDR2 FYEKMQ (reference sequence). This CDR3 is built from 17 residues. The CDR3 reads CASSVLAGGRSYNEQFF. The CDR3 DNA reads TGTGCCAGCAGCGTCTTAGCGGGGGGCCGATCCTACAATGAGCAGTTCTTC.